These T cell receptor beta chains were read from a single sample in a study of vaccination and CD4 T cells after COVID-19. Their specific antigens are unknown. TCRdb used MiXCR to reprocess the PCR reads, holding one entry per CDR3 protein. Of around 8,200 distinct CDR3 sequences listed, roughly 70% were seen once; the top ten hold approximately 37%. Sequenced sample: CD4+ T cells from blood, cultured in vitro. These receptors originate from a human donor who had recovered from COVID-19. CDR3s include the opening cysteine and the closing phenylalanine or tryptophan. Fields, in order: CDR3 protein, CDR3 DNA, J gene, D gene, V gene, clone size. D genes are given only for firm matches. Only some rows state a clone size, as once, few, many or a class for expanded clones.

cdr3_aa: CASSEGLGERNSPLHF; cdr3_nt: TGTGCCAGCAGCGAAGGGTTAGGGGAAAGAAATTCACCCCTCCACTTT; j_call: TRBJ1-6; d_call: -; v_call: TRBV6-1; clone_size: -
cdr3_aa: CASRPSTGNNSPLHF; cdr3_nt: TGTGCCAGCAGGCCATCGACAGGGAATAATTCACCCCTCCACTTT; j_call: TRBJ1-6; d_call: TRBD1; v_call: TRBV28; clone_size: -
cdr3_aa: CASSTTGTSSETQYF; cdr3_nt: TGTGCCAGCAGCACGACCGGGACTAGCAGCGAGACCCAGTACTTC; j_call: TRBJ2-5; d_call: TRBD2; v_call: TRBV7-3; clone_size: -
cdr3_aa: CASGHLRAGDTQYF; cdr3_nt: TGCGCCAGCGGCCACCTTAGGGCAGGGGATACGCAGTATTTT; j_call: TRBJ2-3; d_call: -; v_call: TRBV5-1; clone_size: -
cdr3_aa: CASSPSTGGSPLHF; cdr3_nt: TGTGCCAGCAGTCCTTCGACAGGCGGGTCACCCCTCCACTTT; j_call: TRBJ1-6; d_call: -; v_call: TRBV6-2/TRBV6-3; clone_size: -
cdr3_aa: CASSLNPSGAQGYTF; cdr3_nt: TGTGCCAGCAGCTTAAATCCCTCCGGGGCCCAAGGCTACACCTTC; j_call: TRBJ1-2; d_call: -; v_call: TRBV7-2; clone_size: few
cdr3_aa: CASSLSSGNQGPYQPQHF; cdr3_nt: TGTGCCAGCAGTTTAAGCTCAGGGAACCAGGGTCCCTATCAGCCCCAGCATTTT; j_call: TRBJ1-5; d_call: -; v_call: TRBV28; clone_size: -
cdr3_aa: CSAREGTPSSEQYF; cdr3_nt: TGCAGTGCTAGAGAAGGGACCCCTAGCTCGGAGCAGTACTTC; j_call: TRBJ2-7; d_call: -; v_call: TRBV20-1; clone_size: few
cdr3_aa: CAISSGDTGELFF; cdr3_nt: TGTGCCATCAGCTCAGGGGACACCGGGGAGCTGTTTTTT; j_call: TRBJ2-2; d_call: -; v_call: TRBV10-3; clone_size: -
cdr3_aa: CASSVGGGPQHF; cdr3_nt: TGTGCCAGCAGCGTAGGGGGTGGGCCCCAGCATTTT; j_call: TRBJ1-5; d_call: -; v_call: TRBV9; clone_size: -
cdr3_aa: CSARAGAPGAFNQPQHF; cdr3_nt: TGCAGTGCTAGAGCAGGGGCGCCAGGAGCCTTCAATCAGCCCCAGCATTTT; j_call: TRBJ1-5; d_call: -; v_call: TRBV20-1; clone_size: -
cdr3_aa: CASSEGRGFGYTF; cdr3_nt: TGTGCCAGCAGTGAAGGTAGGGGCTTCGGCTACACCTTC; j_call: TRBJ1-2; d_call: -; v_call: TRBV25-1; clone_size: -
cdr3_aa: CASGHRANTEAFF; cdr3_nt: TGTGCCAGCGGCCACAGGGCTAACACTGAAGCTTTCTTT; j_call: TRBJ1-1; d_call: -; v_call: TRBV6-2/TRBV6-3; clone_size: -
cdr3_aa: CASSLEAAGELFF; cdr3_nt: TGTGCCAGCAGCTTAGAGGCAGCCGGGGAGCTGTTTTTT; j_call: TRBJ2-2; d_call: -; v_call: TRBV11-2; clone_size: -
cdr3_aa: CASSMGTSDRGLNQPQHF; cdr3_nt: TGTGCCAGTAGTATGGGGACCTCCGACAGAGGGCTCAATCAGCCCCAGCATTTT; j_call: TRBJ1-5; d_call: -; v_call: TRBV19; clone_size: -
cdr3_aa: CASSQDRSRDKAFF; cdr3_nt: TGCGCCAGCAGCCAAGATCGTTCCCGGGACAAAGCTTTCTTT; j_call: TRBJ1-1; d_call: -; v_call: TRBV4-1; clone_size: once
cdr3_aa: CASSLSGQGMSWIYEQYF; cdr3_nt: TGTGCCAGCAGCTTATCAGGACAGGGAATGTCGTGGATCTACGAGCAGTACTTC; j_call: TRBJ2-7; d_call: TRBD1; v_call: TRBV5-5; clone_size: -
cdr3_aa: CASSQSYYGYTF; cdr3_nt: TGTGCCAGCAGCCAAAGTTACTATGGCTACACCTTC; j_call: TRBJ1-2; d_call: -; v_call: TRBV3-1; clone_size: -
cdr3_aa: CASMGASTLNTEAFF; cdr3_nt: TGTGCCAGCATGGGGGCCTCTACCTTGAACACTGAAGCTTTCTTT; j_call: TRBJ1-1; d_call: -; v_call: TRBV6-1; clone_size: few
cdr3_aa: CASSLGPGGCNTEAFF; cdr3_nt: TGTGCCAGCAGCTTGGGTCCAGGGGGATGTAACACTGAAGCTTTCTTT; j_call: TRBJ1-1; d_call: TRBD1; v_call: TRBV5-5; clone_size: -
cdr3_aa: CASSLGGFNTIYF; cdr3_nt: TGCGCCAGCAGCCTGGGGGGATTCAACACCATATATTTT; j_call: TRBJ1-3; d_call: -; v_call: TRBV5-1; clone_size: -
cdr3_aa: CASTRDLNNYGYTF; cdr3_nt: TGTGCCAGCACCCGGGACCTTAATAACTATGGCTACACCTTC; j_call: TRBJ1-2; d_call: -; v_call: TRBV6-1; clone_size: -
cdr3_aa: CSASEDPEVYGYTF; cdr3_nt: TGCAGTGCTAGTGAGGACCCCGAAGTCTATGGCTACACCTTC; j_call: TRBJ1-2; d_call: -; v_call: TRBV20-1; clone_size: few
cdr3_aa: CSARGGTVEGYTF; cdr3_nt: TGCAGTGCTAGAGGAGGGACTGTTGAAGGCTACACCTTC; j_call: TRBJ1-2; d_call: -; v_call: TRBV20-1; clone_size: -
cdr3_aa: CASSFKVAYERYF; cdr3_nt: TGTGCCAGCAGTTTCAAGGTTGCCTACGAGCGGTACTTC; j_call: TRBJ2-7; d_call: -; v_call: TRBV27; clone_size: -
cdr3_aa: CASRQGSYNEQFF; cdr3_nt: TGCGCCAGCAGACAGGGGTCCTACAATGAGCAGTTCTTC; j_call: TRBJ2-1; d_call: TRBD1; v_call: TRBV10-1; clone_size: -
cdr3_aa: CASSAGGNSNQPQHF; cdr3_nt: TGCGCCAGCAGTGCAGGGGGAAATAGCAATCAGCCCCAGCATTTT; j_call: TRBJ1-5; d_call: TRBD1; v_call: TRBV5-1; clone_size: -
cdr3_aa: CASSLFTPQGSPLHF; cdr3_nt: TGTGCCAGCAGTTTGTTTACACCCCAGGGTTCACCCCTCCACTTT; j_call: TRBJ1-6; d_call: -; v_call: TRBV28; clone_size: -
cdr3_aa: CASGSGDRGFTDTQYF; cdr3_nt: TGTGCTAGTGGCAGCGGCGACAGGGGGTTCACAGATACGCAGTATTTT; j_call: TRBJ2-3; d_call: TRBD1; v_call: TRBV12-5; clone_size: large
cdr3_aa: CASSQPGEGSPLHF; cdr3_nt: TGTGCCAGCAGCCAACCAGGGGAGGGATCACCCCTCCACTTT; j_call: TRBJ1-6; d_call: -; v_call: TRBV7-9; clone_size: -
cdr3_aa: CASTPRHLGDTQYF; cdr3_nt: TGTGCCAGCACCCCTCGGCATTTAGGGGATACGCAGTATTTT; j_call: TRBJ2-3; d_call: -; v_call: TRBV12-3/TRBV12-4; clone_size: -
cdr3_aa: CASSAGFWPGAEAFF; cdr3_nt: TGTGCCAGCAGCGCGGGGTTTTGGCCAGGGGCTGAAGCTTTCTTT; j_call: TRBJ1-1; d_call: -; v_call: TRBV7-3; clone_size: once
cdr3_aa: CASSPLGGFNYGYTF; cdr3_nt: TGTGCCAGCAGTCCCCTTGGTGGGTTTAACTATGGCTACACCTTC; j_call: TRBJ1-2; d_call: -; v_call: TRBV28; clone_size: -
cdr3_aa: CSARDLPTEWNTEAFF; cdr3_nt: TGCAGTGCTAGAGATCTCCCGACAGAATGGAACACTGAAGCTTTCTTT; j_call: TRBJ1-1; d_call: -; v_call: TRBV20-1; clone_size: few
cdr3_aa: CASSESSRMAFF; cdr3_nt: TGCGCCAGCAGTGAGTCTTCCCGCATGGCTTTCTTT; j_call: TRBJ1-1; d_call: -; v_call: TRBV10-1; clone_size: -
cdr3_aa: CASSRGVGTEAFF; cdr3_nt: TGTGCCAGCAGCCGAGGGGTGGGCACTGAAGCTTTCTTT; j_call: TRBJ1-1; d_call: -; v_call: TRBV11-3; clone_size: -
cdr3_aa: CASTTPKAGNYGYTF; cdr3_nt: TGTGCCAGCACCACCCCTAAGGCCGGGAACTATGGCTACACCTTC; j_call: TRBJ1-2; d_call: -; v_call: TRBV7-2; clone_size: few